Sequencing of this T cell receptor (beta chain) was carried out in a study of cytomegalovirus exposure and HLA in healthy donors. This CDR3 is built from 16 residues. The J segment lost 9 bases and the V segment lost 4 bases, leaving 11 bases of the junction unmatched. The germline gives CDR1 SGHTS, CDR2 YDEGEE. 60 Vbeta and 13 Jbeta primers were used in PCR. The data were produced by immunoSEQ multiplex PCR, yet TCRdb's version contains in-frame clones alone and is incomplete. The sample yields 95,000 to 150,000 clones, of which the top ten take up about 2.2%. This chain uses TRBV5-8 with TRBJ2-1, with 12 bases aligning to TRBD1. The sample comprised PBMCs. The sequence derives from a man aged 40-49 years in good health and CMV-seronegative. The CDR3 reads CASSLTGTGGLFEQFF. The CDR3 nucleotides read TGTGCCAGCAGCCTAACCGGGACAGGGGGCTTGTTTGAGCAGTTCTTC.